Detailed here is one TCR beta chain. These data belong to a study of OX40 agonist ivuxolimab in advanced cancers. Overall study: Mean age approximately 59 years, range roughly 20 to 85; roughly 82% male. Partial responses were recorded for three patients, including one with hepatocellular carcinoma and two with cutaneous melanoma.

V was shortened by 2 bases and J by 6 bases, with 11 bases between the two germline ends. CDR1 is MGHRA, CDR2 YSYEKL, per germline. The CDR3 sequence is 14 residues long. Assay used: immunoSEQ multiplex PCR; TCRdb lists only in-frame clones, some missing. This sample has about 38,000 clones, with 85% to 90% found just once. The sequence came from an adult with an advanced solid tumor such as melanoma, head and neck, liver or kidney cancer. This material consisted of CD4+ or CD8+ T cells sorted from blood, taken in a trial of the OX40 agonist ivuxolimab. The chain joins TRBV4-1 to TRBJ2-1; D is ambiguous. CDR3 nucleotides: TGCGCCAGCAGCCAAAGCAGCGTCCCCAATGAGCAGTTCTTC. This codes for CASSQSSVPNEQFF.